This T cell receptor beta chain was recorded in a study of OX40 agonist ivuxolimab in advanced cancers. About the full investigation: Ivuxolimab, which targeted the costimulatory receptor OX40 (CD134), was an agonistic, fully human IgG2 monoclonal antibody. Prior anti-PD-1, anti-PD-L1 or anti-CTLA-4 therapy was permitted, and checkpoint inhibitors had been received by less than 45% of dose-escalation patients. Peripheral TCRbeta sequencing was intended to test whether TCR sequence diversity was altered and clonal T-cell expansion was caused by ivuxolimab. Intravenous ivuxolimab was administered to patients every 2 weeks at six dose levels: 0.01, 0.1, 0.3, 1.5, 3 and 10 mg/kg. Among the approximately 50 dose-escalation patients, some 20 had hepatocellular carcinoma, roughly 15 melanoma, 9 renal cell carcinoma and 9 head and neck cancer. Partial responses were achieved by three dose-escalation patients, of whom one had hepatocellular carcinoma and two had cutaneous melanoma. The monotherapy dose-escalation portion (N ≈ 52 patients) of the phase I ivuxolimab trial is reported in the paper. The dose-escalation cohort was approximately 83% male with a mean age of approximately 60 years, ranging from about 23 to 85. Broad study findings and their caveats: At doses from 0.1 to 3.0 mg/kg, clonal expansion was seen in both CD4+ and CD8+ blood T cells between baseline and week 6. The antigen specificity of the clonally expanded peripheral T cells was not determined. In partial responders in the 0.1-3.0 mg/kg groups, normalized peripheral clonal expansion was found to be among the lowest, especially among CD8+ T cells. After ivuxolimab, more expanded clones were found on average in CD8+ T cells than in CD4+ T cells. Low levels of normalized T-cell clonal expansion were also seen in some nonresponding patients.

Genomic DNA was isolated from the sorted cells so that the TCRbeta CDR3 region could be sequenced. TCRbeta CDR3 regions were sequenced using the immunoSEQ Assay. TCRdb limited this immuneACCESS table to in-frame rearrangements with V and J called. A share of clones is missing; checked studies link under half to unresolved V genes, and the rest is unexplained. This sample gives about 55,000 clones in total; roughly 82% of them show up just once. The top ten clones comprise 6.3% of the sample. Patients with a history of autoimmune disease or receiving systemic immunosuppression were excluded from the trial. Peripheral blood for TCR sequencing was collected from all dose cohorts at baseline, on cycle 4 day 1, and on cycle 7 day 1. The samples were taken from a phase I, first-in-human, multicenter, open-label dose-escalation trial of ivuxolimab. Adults with locally advanced or metastatic melanoma, renal cell, hepatocellular, or head and neck squamous cell carcinoma were enrolled in the trial. CD4+ and CD8+ T cells were sorted separately from peripheral blood before TCR sequencing.

The CDR3 runs 15 residues from the cysteine to the phenylalanine. CDR3 DNA only is kept here, 45 bases in frame from base 1. CDR1 and CDR2, per the germline V gene, are SGHDN and FVKESK. V loses 0 bases, J loses 2 bases, and the germline ends lie 9 bases apart. This clone was detected only a few times. Its antigen remains unidentified. Base qualities were left out, and no much larger clone turns up one base away. The same CDR3 can be traced to other DNA sequences in this sample. This chain is built from TRBV14 and TRBJ2-3; the D gene may be TRBD1 or TRBD2, since each aligns over 5 bases. This TCR came from an adult with an advanced solid tumor such as melanoma, head and neck, liver or kidney cancer. Sequenced material: CD4+ or CD8+ T cells sorted from blood, taken in a trial of the OX40 agonist ivuxolimab. The CDR3 corresponds to CASSQELGVTDTQYF. The DNA sequence is given as TGTGCCAGCAGCCAAGAGCTGGGGGTCACAGATACGCAGTATTTT. Reference TRBV14 and TRBJ2-3 genes cover what lies past the CDR3, so the full variable domain is EAGVTQFPSHSVIEKGQTVTLRCDPISGHDNLYWYRRVMGKEIKFLLHFVKESKQDESGMPNNRFLAERTGGTYSTLKVQPAELEDSGVYFCASSQELGVTDTQYFGPGTRLTVL.